Described below is a single T cell receptor (beta chain) sequence and its context. As originally analysed: Estimation of nucleated cell counts was performed using reference gene primer amplification. Repertoires were generated with immunoSEQ multiplex PCR, while TCRdb's copy carries only in-frame clones and drops some. D and trimming come from the DNA, and the V and J calls and clone size come from that table. The sample records about 230,000 clones, roughly 88% being singletons. The data originate from a study of blood T cell repertoires in COVID-19. Study details: Both acute and convalescent COVID-19 samples were obtained from the United States, Italy and Spain. In each case, the material was cDNA or gDNA derived from T cells, B-cell-depleted T cells, or PBMCs.

The CDR3 covers 8 residues. With 10 bases removed from V and 11 bases from J, the gap between germline ends came to 9 bases. V gene TRBV5-3 combines with J gene TRBJ1-2; D unresolved. TRBV5-3 is reported as an ORF; its role is uncertain. The receptor's source is a man in his forties with acute or convalescent COVID-19. The material sequenced was peripheral blood. CDR3 residues: CASTRYTF. CDR3 in DNA: TGTGCCTCCACCCGGTACACCTTC.